One and the same sample provided the 6 T cell receptor beta chains below, sequenced in a study of cytomegalovirus exposure and HLA in healthy donors. Amplification used 60 Vbeta primers and 13 Jbeta primers. Profiling relied on immunoSEQ multiplex PCR, and the TCRdb table lists in-frame clones only, not all of them. Among 90,000 to 100,000 clones, roughly 80% were seen once, and the ten largest hold over 15%. The sample taken for sequencing was PBMCs. All receptors derive from a man in his fifties or sixties in good health and CMV-seropositive.

The chain combines TRBV6-6 with TRBJ2-5, with D tentatively TRBD2 (6 bases). The length of the CDR3 is 14 residues. The V gene's germline CDR1 is MNHNY and CDR2 SVGAGI (reference sequence). Deletions cut 2 bases from V and 2 bases from J, with 9 bases between. The CDR3 region has the DNA TGTGCCAGCAGTTACCGACGGGGGCAAGAGACCCAGTACTTC. Translating it yields CASSYRRGQETQYF.

For the CDR3, the DNA is TGCGCCAGCAGCTTGGTTTTGACAGGAGTAGTCACCGGGGAGCTGTTTTTT. Encoded protein: CASSLVLTGVVTGELFF. The chain combines TRBV5-1 with TRBJ2-2; D possibly corresponds to TRBD1 (6 bases). Germline V lookup: CDR1 SGHRS, CDR2 YFSETQ. The CDR3 is made up of 17 amino acids. With 0 bases removed from V and 4 bases from J, the gap between germline ends came to 16 bases. The full variable domain, completed using reference TRBV5-1 and TRBJ2-2, is KAGVTQTPRYLIKTRGQQVTLSCSPISGHRSVSWYQQTPGQGLQFLFEYFSETQRNKGNFPGRFSGRQFSNSRSEMNVSTLELGDSALYLCASSLVLTGVVTGELFFGEGSRLTVL.

The V call is TRBV5-1, the J call TRBJ2-5, with 9 bases identical to TRBD1. J lost 11 bases, V lost 4 bases, and 9 bases had no gene match. This CDR3 region has 13 residues. In germline, CDR1 is SGHRS, CDR2 YFSETQ. Here the CDR3 reads CASSLGQGEEQYF. Written as DNA, the CDR3 is TGCGCCAGCAGCCTGGGACAGGGTGAAGAGCAGTACTTC.

The gene calls are TRBV7-2 and TRBJ2-5; 7 bases agree with TRBD1. This CDR3 has 16 residues. Losses at the gene ends were 1 base for V and 2 bases for J; bases not matched to a gene: 7. The germline gives CDR1 SGHTA, CDR2 FQGNSA. The CDR3 loop reads CASSLVGTEYQETQYF. Written as DNA, the CDR3 is TGTGCCAGCAGCTTAGTCGGGACAGAGTATCAAGAGACCCAGTACTTC.

The chain links TRBV4-1 to TRBJ2-3, with a weak D call TRBD1 (5 bases). Per the germline V gene, CDR1 is MGHRA and CDR2 is YSYEKL. Trimming cost V 1 base and J 3 bases, with 11 bases left between them. This CDR3 is built from 15 residues. CDR3 bases: TGCGCCAGCAGCCAAGTTCAGGGTGGGACAGATACGCAGTATTTT. It translates to CASSQVQGGTDTQYF.

The chain couples TRBV10-3 to TRBJ2-3; 9 bases agree with TRBD1. Trimming cost V 4 bases and J 6 bases; bases outside gene matches: 14. Per the germline V gene, CDR1 is ENHRY and CDR2 is SYGVKD. The CDR3 runs to 17 residues. CDR3 sequence (DNA): TGTGCCATCAGTGCATCGCCGGACAGGGGAACGCTGGATACGCAGTATTTT. Translating gives CAISASPDRGTLDTQYF.